This T cell receptor beta chain derives from a study of CD8 T cells in Susac syndrome. Germline CDR1 and CDR2: SEHNR and FQNEAQ (reference sequence). With 2 bases clipped from V and 0 bases from J, the junction kept 7 bases outside the gene matches. The CDR3 has 17 amino acids. Random hexamers were used to reverse transcribe the RNA input (about 0.45 to 1 ug). The amplification used immunoSEQ multiplex PCR on TCR beta CDR3; it spanned 54 Vbeta and 13 Jbeta. TCRdb reanalysed the immunoSEQ multiplex PCR reads using MiXCR and keeps one entry per CDR3 protein. In the table there are 80,000 or so distinct CDR3 sequences, approximately 94% of which are singletons.

The TCR sequence derives from a human donor with Susac syndrome. The rearrangement joins TRBV7-9 to TRBJ2-7; 10 bases are shared with TRBD2. Sequencing was done on a sample of CD8+ T cells from PBMCs. CDR3 amino acids: CASSLSGGDSSSYEQYF. DNA of the CDR3: TGTGCCAGCAGCTTAAGCGGGGGGGATTCAAGCTCCTACGAGCAGTACTTC.